This T cell receptor beta chain is from a study of control samples from healthy donors and cancer patients. J gave up 5 bases and V 3 bases, and 7 bases lay outside the gene matches. Per the germline V gene, CDR1 is SGHRS and CDR2 is YFSETQ. The CDR3 runs 15 residues. Profiled with immunoSEQ multiplex PCR; TCRdb holds only in-frame clones, not every one. The sample includes 100,000 to 150,000 clones, about 93% of them seen just once. Sequenced: blood. The gene calls are TRBV5-1 and TRBJ1-5, with TRBD1 matching over 8 bases. This receptor was taken from a man aged 35 to 55 in good health. In DNA form, the CDR3 reads TGCGCCAGCAGCTCCACCGGGACAGGTGATCAGCCCCAGCATTTT. Translated: CASSSTGTGDQPQHF.